Each of the 2 T cell receptor beta chains below was sequenced from the same sample in a study of T-cell memory formation after mild COVID-19. TCRdb independently ran MiXCR on the 5' RACE reads; one entry per CDR3 protein. The data show roughly 100,000 distinct CDR3 sequences, around 12% seen once. Material for sequencing was PBMCs or a T cell subset sorted from them (not recorded which). Every receptor here comes from an adult woman who had mild COVID-19 (a few samples of this study predate the infection). Cell type and time point are not known.

The chain couples TRBV18 to TRBJ1-1, with 7 bases identical to TRBD1. The V and J ends lost 2 bases and 1 base, in that order; junction bases with no gene match: 7. CDR3 length equals 16 residues. CDR1 and CDR2 (germline): KGHSH, LQKENI. In nucleotides, the CDR3 is TGTGCCAGCTCACCAATAGACAGGGTGAAGAACACTGAAGCTTTCTTT. It specifies CASSPIDRVKNTEAFF.

J is TRBJ2-2 and V is TRBV29-1; unclear D gene. This CDR3 contains 15 residues. The germline CDR1 and CDR2 sequences are SQVTM and ANQGSEA. The germline V and J ends were trimmed by 2 bases and 0 bases, with 10 bases remaining between them. CDR3 coding DNA: TGCAGCGTTGAAATGGGCAGCTCGAACACCGGGGAGCTGTTTTTT. Translation: CSVEMGSSNTGELFF.